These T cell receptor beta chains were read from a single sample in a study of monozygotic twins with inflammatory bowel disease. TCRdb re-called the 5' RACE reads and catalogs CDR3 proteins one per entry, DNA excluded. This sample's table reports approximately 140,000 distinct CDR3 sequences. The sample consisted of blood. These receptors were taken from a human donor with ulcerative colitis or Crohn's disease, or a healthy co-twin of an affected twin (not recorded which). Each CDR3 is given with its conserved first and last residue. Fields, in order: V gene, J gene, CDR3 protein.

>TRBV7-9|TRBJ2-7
CASSGRLVQPYEQYF
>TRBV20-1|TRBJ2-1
CSARVPGLIRSEQFF
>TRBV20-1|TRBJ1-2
CSARDSSRQGGYGYTF
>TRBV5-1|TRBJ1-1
CASSYDRATTEAFF
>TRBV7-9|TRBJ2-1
CASSFPGQGRPNEQFF
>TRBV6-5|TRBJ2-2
CASSSPGKWIGELFF
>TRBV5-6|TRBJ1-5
CASSLSLRDQPQHF
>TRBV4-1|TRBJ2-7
CASSPISNRGLVEQYF
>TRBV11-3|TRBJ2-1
CASSLGQTTYNEQFF
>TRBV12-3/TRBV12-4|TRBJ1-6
CASNTRGIYNSPLHF
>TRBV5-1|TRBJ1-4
CASSPTSTNEKLFF
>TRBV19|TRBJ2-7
CATRDAYEQYF
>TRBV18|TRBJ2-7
CASSPLAEGAREQYF
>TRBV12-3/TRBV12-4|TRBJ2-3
CASSQRGASRLTDTQYF
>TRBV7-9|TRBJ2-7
CASSTGTNSYEQYF
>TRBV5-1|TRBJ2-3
CASSMALDTQYF
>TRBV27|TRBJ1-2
CASPAGRGEVYGYTF
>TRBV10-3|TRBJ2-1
CAISETSGVYNEQFF
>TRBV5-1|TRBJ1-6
CASNPGQGSDSPLHF
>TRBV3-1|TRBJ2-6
CASSQGDRVPGANVLTF
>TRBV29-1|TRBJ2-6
CSVGSGNSGANVLTF
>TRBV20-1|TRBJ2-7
CSGPGQGNYEQYF
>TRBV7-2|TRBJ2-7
CASSPLTGALNAYEQYF
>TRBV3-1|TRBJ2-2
CASSHLGQNTGELFF
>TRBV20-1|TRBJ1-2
CSAREQGSDGYTF
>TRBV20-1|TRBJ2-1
CSASSYANIYNEQFF
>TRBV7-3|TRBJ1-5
CASSFWTGRESRRPQHF
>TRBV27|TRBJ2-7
CASRRQGLSYEQYF
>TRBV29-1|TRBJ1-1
CSVVISPPNTEAFF
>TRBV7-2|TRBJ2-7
CASTSGTYEQYF
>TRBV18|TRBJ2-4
CASSPSSGTSGALAKNIQYF
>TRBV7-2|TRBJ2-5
CASRSSGGSQETQYF
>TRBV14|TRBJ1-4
CASSQEAGPGEKLFF
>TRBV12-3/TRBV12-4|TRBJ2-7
CASSPEAGTDSYEQYF
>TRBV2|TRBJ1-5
CASNPQGNQPQHF
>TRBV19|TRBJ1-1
CASSRSGNTEAFF
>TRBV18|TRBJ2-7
CASSPGGAREQYF
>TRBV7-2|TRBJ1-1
CASSFWGNMNTEAFF
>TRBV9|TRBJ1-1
CASSVIQENTEAFF
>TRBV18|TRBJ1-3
CASSRLPGQPNLVLSSGNTIYF
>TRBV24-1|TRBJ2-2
CATSDLRRDTGELFF
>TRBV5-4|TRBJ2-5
CASSLGLFQETQYF
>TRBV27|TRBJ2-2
CASSHTGVTTGELFF
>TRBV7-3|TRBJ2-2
CASSLSPRLAGNTGELFF
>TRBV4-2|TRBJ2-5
CASSQRSYPGLAWETQYF
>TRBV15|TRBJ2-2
CATSDPTRGWAGELFF
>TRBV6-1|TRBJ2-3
CASTDRGPADTQYF
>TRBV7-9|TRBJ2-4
CASTKGSKQNIQYF
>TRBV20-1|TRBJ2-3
CSANTGGYTDTQYF
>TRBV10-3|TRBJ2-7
CAISDPGGATTYEQYF
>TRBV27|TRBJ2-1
CASSSPGLVRNEQFF
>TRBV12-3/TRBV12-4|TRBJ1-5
CASRGGTGGWNQPQHF
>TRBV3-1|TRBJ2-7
CASSRTGIHYEQYF
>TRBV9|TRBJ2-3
CASSAGAADTQYF